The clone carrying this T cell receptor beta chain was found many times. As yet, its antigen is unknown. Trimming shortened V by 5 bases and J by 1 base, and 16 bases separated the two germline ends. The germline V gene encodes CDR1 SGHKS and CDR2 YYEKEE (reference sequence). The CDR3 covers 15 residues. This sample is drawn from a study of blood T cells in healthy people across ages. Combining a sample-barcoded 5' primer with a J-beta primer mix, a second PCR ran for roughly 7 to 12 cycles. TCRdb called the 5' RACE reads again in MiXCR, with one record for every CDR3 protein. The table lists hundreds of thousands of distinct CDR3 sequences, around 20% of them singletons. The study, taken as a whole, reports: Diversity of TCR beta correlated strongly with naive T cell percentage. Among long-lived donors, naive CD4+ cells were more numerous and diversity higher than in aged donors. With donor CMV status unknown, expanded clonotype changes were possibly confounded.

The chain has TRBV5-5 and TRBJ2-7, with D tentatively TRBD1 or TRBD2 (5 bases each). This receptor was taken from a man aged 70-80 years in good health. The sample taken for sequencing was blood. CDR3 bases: TGTGCCAGCAGTTTCTCCGGGACGGAGTCCTACGAGCAGTACTTC. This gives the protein CASSFSGTESYEQYF.